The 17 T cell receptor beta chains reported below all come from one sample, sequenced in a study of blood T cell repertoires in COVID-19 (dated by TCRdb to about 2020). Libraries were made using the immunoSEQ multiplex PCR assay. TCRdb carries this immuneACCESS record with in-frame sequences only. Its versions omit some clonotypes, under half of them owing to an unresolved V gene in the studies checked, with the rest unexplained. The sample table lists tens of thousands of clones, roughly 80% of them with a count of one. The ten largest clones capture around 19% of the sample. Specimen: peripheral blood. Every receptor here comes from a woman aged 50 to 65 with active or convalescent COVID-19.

CDR3: CASSLAAQGAVQPQHF. Written as DNA, the CDR3 is TGTGCCAGCAGCTTAGCGGCCCAGGGGGCGGTTCAGCCCCAGCATTTT. The chain recombines TRBV7-8 with TRBJ1-5; 8 bases match TRBD1. This CDR3 region has 16 residues. V trimming: 0 bases; J trimming: 6 bases; junction bases outside the gene matches: 7. CDR1 and CDR2 from the germline V gene are SGHVS and FQNEAQ.

The chain's CDR3 is CASSQGSTGFYGYTF. CDR3 coding DNA: TGTGCCAGCAGCCAGGGTTCGACAGGCTTCTATGGCTACACCTTC. The chain couples TRBV3-1 (or the pseudogene TRBV3-2) to TRBJ1-2; D perhaps matches TRBD1 (6 bases). CDR1 and CDR2 from the germline V gene are LGHDT and YNNKEL (reference sequence). This CDR3 is 15 amino acids long. The ends were cut back, 3 bases at V and 4 bases at J, with 15 bases in the middle.

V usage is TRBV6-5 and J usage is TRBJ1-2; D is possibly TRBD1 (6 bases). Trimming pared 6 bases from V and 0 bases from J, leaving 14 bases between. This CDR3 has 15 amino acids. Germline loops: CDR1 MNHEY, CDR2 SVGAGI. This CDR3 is CASRQGTITNYGYTF. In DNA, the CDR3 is TGTGCCAGCAGGCAGGGGACTATCACTAACTATGGCTACACCTTC.

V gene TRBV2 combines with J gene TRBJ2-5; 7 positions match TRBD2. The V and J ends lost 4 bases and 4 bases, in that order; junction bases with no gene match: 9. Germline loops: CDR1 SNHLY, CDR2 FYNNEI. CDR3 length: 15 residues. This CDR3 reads CASSGSGAGLETQYF. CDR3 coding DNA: TGTGCCAGCAGTGGGAGCGGGGCCGGATTAGAGACCCAGTACTTC.

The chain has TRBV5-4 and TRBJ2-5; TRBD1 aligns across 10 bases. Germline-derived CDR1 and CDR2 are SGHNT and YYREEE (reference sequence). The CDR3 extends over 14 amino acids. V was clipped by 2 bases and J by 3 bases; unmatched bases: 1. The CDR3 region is CASSFGTGEETQYF. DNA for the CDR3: TGTGCCAGCAGCTTCGGGACAGGGGAAGAGACCCAGTACTTC.

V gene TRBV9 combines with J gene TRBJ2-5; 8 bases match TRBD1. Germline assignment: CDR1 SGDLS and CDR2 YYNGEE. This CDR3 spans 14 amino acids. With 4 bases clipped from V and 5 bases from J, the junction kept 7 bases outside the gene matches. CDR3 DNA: TGTGCCAGCAGCTCCAGGGGGCAGCTGGAGACCCAGTACTTC. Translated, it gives CASSSRGQLETQYF.

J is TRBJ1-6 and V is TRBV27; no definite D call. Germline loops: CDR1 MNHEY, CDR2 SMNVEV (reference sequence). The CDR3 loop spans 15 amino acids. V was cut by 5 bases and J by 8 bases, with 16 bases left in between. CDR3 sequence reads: CASSPSTGRYSPLHF. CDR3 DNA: TGTGCCAGCAGTCCCAGCACGGGGAGATATTCACCCCTCCACTTT.

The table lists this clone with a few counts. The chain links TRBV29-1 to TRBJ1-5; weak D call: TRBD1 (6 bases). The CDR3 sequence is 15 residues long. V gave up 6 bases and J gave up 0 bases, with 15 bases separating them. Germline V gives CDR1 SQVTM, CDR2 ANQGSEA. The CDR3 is CSVTTGSDSNQPQHF. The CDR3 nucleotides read TGCAGCGTAACCACAGGGAGTGATAGCAATCAGCCCCAGCATTTT.

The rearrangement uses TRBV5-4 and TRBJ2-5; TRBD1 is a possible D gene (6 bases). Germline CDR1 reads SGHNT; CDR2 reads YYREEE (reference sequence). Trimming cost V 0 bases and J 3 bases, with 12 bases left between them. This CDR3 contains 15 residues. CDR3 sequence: CASSLAGAGEETQYF. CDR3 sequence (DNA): TGTGCCAGCAGCTTGGCCGGGGCAGGGGAAGAGACCCAGTACTTC.

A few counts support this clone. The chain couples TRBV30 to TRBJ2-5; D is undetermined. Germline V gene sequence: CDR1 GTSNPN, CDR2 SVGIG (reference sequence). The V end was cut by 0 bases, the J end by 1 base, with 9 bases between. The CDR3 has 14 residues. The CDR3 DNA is TGTGCCTGGAGTGTAAACAGCTTCCAAGAGACCCAGTACTTC. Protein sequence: CAWSVNSFQETQYF.

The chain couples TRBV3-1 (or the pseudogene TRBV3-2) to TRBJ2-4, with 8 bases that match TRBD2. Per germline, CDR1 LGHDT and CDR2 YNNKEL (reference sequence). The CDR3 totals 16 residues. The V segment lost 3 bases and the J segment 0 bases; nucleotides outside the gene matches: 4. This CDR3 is CASSHSGALAKNIQYF. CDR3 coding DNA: TGTGCCAGCAGCCATAGCGGGGCTCTAGCCAAAAACATTCAGTACTTC.

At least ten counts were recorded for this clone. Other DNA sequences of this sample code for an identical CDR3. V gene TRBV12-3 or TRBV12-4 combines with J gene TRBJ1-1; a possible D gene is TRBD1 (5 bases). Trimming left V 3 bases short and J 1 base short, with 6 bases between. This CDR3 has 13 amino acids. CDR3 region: CASSFQGNTEAFF. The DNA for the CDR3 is TGTGCCAGCAGTTTCCAGGGGAACACTGAAGCTTTCTTT.

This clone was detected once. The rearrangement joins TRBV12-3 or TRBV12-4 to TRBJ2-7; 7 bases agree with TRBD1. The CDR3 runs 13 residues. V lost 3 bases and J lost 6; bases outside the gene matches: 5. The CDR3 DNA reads TGTGCCAGCAGTTTCCAGCGACAGGGCGAGCAGTACTTC. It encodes CASSFQRQGEQYF.

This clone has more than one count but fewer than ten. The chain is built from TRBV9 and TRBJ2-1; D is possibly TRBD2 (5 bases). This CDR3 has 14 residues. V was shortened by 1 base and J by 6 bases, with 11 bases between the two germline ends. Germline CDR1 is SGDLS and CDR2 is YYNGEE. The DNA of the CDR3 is TGTGCCAGCAGCGTAACCATAGCGACCAATGAGCAGTTCTTC. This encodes CASSVTIATNEQFF. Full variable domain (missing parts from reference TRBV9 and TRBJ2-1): DSGVTQTPKHLITATGQRVTLRCSPRSGDLSVYWYQQSLDQGLQFLIQYYNGEERAKGNILERFSAQQFPDLHSELNLSSLELGDSALYFCASSVTIATNEQFFGPGTRLTVL.

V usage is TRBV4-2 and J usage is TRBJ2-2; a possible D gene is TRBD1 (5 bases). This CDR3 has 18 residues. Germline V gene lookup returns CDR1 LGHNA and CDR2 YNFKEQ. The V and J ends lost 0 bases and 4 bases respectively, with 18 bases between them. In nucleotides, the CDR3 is TGTGCCAGCAGCCAAGATGTATCCCCCCACAGGAGCACCGGGGAGCTGTTTTTT. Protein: CASSQDVSPHRSTGELFF.

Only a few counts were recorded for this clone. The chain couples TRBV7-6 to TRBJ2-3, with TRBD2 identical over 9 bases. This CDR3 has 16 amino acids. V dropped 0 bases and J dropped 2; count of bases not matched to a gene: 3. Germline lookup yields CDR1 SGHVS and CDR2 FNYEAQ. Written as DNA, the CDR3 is TGTGCCAGCAGCTTAGCTCTAGCGGGAAACACAGATACGCAGTATTTT. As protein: CASSLALAGNTDTQYF.

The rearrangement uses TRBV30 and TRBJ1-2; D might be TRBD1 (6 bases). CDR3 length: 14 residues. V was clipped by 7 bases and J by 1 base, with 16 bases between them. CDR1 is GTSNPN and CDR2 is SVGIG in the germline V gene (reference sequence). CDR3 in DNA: TGTGCCTCGGCCCCAGGGGCCCGTAACTATGGCTACACCTTC. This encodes CASAPGARNYGYTF.